A single sample is the source of the 5 T cell receptor beta chains below, sequenced in a study of blood T cell repertoires in COVID-19. Using immunoSEQ multiplex PCR, the repertoire was profiled, and TCRdb retains in-frame clones only, with some absent. Among around 140,000 clones listed, roughly three quarters were seen once. Sequences were obtained from peripheral blood. All receptors derive from a woman aged 70 to 79 with acute or convalescent COVID-19.

The rearrangement joins TRBV7-9 to TRBJ1-4, with a tentative D call TRBD1 (5 bases). The CDR3 length is 14 residues. Germline V lookup: CDR1 SEHNR, CDR2 FQNEAQ (reference sequence). V gave up 3 bases and J gave up 8 bases, with 13 bases separating them. The CDR3 region is CASSLGQGGEKLFF. CDR3 in DNA: TGTGCCAGCAGCTTGGGCCAGGGTGGGGAAAAACTGTTTTTT.

J is TRBJ2-1 and V is TRBV18; D gene unclear. CDR3 length: 15 residues. V was trimmed by 1 base and J by 8 bases, leaving 15 bases between them. In germline, CDR1 is KGHSH, CDR2 LQKENI. CDR3 protein: CASSPLKIKTHEQFF. DNA for the CDR3: TGTGCCAGCTCACCACTCAAAATAAAAACACATGAGCAGTTCTTC.

The rearrangement uses TRBV7-9 and TRBJ2-7; D is unclear. The ends were cut back, 1 base at V and 8 bases at J, with 9 bases in the middle. The CDR3 runs 12 residues. Per germline, CDR1 SEHNR and CDR2 FQNEAQ (reference sequence). The CDR3 region has the DNA TGTGCCAGCAGCTTAGGCACCGCGCAGCAGTACTTC. Protein product: CASSLGTAQQYF.

This rearrangement joins TRBV7-8 to TRBJ2-2; 8 nucleotides match TRBD1. Germline V lookup: CDR1 SGHVS, CDR2 FQNEAQ. Unmatched junction bases numbered 10, after V lost 5 bases and J lost 5 bases. This CDR3 is built from 16 residues. The CDR3 DNA reads as TGTGCCAGCAGCACCTCCGGGACAGGATGGACCGGGGAGCTGTTTTTT. Encoded protein: CASSTSGTGWTGELFF.

The rearrangement joins TRBV27 to TRBJ1-6; D call uncertain. The V gene lost 2 bases and the J gene lost 7 bases, with 9 bases spanning the gap. This CDR3 is 14 amino acids long. Per the germline V gene, CDR1 is MNHEY and CDR2 is SMNVEV (reference sequence). The CDR3 protein is CASSLQVLNSPLHF. The CDR3 DNA sequence: TGTGCCAGCAGTTTACAGGTATTGAATTCACCCCTCCACTTT.